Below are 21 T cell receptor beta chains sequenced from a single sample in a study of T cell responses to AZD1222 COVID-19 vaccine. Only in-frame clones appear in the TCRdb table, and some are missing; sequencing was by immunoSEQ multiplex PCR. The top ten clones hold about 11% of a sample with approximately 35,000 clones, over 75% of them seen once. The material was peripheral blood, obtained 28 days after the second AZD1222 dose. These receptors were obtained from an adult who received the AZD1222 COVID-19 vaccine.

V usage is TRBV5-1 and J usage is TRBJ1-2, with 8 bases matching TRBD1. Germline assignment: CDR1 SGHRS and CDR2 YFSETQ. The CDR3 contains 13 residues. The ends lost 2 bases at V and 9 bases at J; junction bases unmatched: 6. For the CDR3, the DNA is TGCGCCAGCAGCTTAGGACAGGGCACAAGCTACACCTTC. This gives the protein CASSLGQGTSYTF.

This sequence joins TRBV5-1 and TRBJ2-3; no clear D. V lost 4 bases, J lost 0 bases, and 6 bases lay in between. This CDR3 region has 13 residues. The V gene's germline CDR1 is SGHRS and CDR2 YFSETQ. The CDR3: CASSPTSTDTQYF. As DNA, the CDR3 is TGCGCCAGCAGCCCGACCAGCACAGATACGCAGTATTTT.

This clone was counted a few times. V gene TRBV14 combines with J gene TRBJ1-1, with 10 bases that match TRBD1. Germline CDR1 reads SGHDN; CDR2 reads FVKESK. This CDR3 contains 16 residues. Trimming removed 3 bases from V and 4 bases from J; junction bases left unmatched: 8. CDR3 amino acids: CASSQKRTGGITEAFF. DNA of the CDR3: TGTGCCAGCAGCCAGAAAAGGACAGGGGGGATCACTGAAGCTTTCTTT.

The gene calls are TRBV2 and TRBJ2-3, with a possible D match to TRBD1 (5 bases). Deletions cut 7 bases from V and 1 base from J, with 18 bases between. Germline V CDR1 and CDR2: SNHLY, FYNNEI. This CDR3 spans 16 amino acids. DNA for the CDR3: TGTGCCAGCATCATCGACAGACCCAGCGGCACAGATACGCAGTATTTT. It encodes CASIIDRPSGTDTQYF.

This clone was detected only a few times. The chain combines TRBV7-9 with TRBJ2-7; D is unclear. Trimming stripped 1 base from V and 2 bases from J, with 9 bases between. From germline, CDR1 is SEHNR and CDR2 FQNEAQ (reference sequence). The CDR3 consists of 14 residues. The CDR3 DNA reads TGTGCCAGCAGCTTAGAGGGCAGCCCCTACGAGCAGTACTTC. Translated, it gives CASSLEGSPYEQYF.

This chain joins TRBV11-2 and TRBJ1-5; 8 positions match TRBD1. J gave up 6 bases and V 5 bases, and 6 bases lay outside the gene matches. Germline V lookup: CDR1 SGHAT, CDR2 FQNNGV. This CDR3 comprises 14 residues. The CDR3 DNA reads TGTGCCAGCAGCCTCGACAGGGGCGGTCAGCCCCAGCATTTT. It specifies CASSLDRGGQPQHF.

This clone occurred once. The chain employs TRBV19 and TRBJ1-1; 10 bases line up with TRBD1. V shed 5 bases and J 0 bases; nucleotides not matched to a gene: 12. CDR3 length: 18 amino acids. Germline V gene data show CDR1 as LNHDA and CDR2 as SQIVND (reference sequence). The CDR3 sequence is CASSAPTGGLSVNTEAFF. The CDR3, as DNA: TGTGCCAGTAGTGCGCCGACAGGGGGCCTTTCTGTGAACACTGAAGCTTTCTTT.

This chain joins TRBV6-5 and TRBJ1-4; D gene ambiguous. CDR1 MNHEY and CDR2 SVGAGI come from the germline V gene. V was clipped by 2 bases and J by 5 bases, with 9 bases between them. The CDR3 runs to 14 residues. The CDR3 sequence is CASSYPIQNEKLFF. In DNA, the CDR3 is TGTGCCAGCAGTTACCCTATCCAGAATGAAAAACTGTTTTTT.

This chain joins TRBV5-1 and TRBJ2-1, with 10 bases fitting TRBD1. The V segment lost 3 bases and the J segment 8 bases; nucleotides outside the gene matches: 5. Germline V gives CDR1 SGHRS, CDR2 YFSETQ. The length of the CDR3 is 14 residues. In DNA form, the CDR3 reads TGCGCCAGCAGCTGGGGACAGGGGATCGATGAGCAGTTCTTC. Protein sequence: CASSWGQGIDEQFF.

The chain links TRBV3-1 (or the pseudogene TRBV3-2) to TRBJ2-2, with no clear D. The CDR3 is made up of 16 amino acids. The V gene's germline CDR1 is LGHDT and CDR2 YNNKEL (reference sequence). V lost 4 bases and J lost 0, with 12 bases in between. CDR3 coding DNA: TGTGCCAGCAGCCCTTCTACACTACCGAACACCGGGGAGCTGTTTTTT. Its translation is CASSPSTLPNTGELFF.

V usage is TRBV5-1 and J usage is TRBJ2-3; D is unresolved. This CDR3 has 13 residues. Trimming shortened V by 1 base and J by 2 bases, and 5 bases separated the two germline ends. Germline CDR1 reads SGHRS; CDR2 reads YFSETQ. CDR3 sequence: CASSLLPTDTQYF. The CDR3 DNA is TGCGCCAGCAGCTTGCTACCCACAGATACGCAGTATTTT. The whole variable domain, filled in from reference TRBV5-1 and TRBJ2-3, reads KAGVTQTPRYLIKTRGQQVTLSCSPISGHRSVSWYQQTPGQGLQFLFEYFSETQRNKGNFPGRFSGRQFSNSRSEMNVSTLELGDSALYLCASSLLPTDTQYFGPGTRLTVL.

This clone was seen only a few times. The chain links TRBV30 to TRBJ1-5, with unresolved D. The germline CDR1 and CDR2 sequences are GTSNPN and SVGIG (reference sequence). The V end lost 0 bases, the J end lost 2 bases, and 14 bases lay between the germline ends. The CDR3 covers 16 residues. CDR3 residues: CAWSVPGSEGNQPQHF. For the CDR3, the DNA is TGTGCCTGGAGTGTTCCTGGAAGTGAGGGCAATCAGCCCCAGCATTTT.

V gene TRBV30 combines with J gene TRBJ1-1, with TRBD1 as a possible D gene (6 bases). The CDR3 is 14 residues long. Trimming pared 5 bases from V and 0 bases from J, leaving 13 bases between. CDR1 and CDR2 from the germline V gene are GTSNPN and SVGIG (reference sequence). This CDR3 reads CAWRRRGLNTEAFF. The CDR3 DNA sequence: TGTGCCTGGCGACGCAGGGGATTGAACACTGAAGCTTTCTTT.

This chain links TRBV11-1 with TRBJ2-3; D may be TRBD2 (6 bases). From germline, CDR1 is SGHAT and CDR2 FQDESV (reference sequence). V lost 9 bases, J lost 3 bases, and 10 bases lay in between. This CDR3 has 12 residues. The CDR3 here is CASAGRTDTQYF. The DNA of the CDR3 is TGTGCCAGTGCCGGGAGAACAGATACGCAGTATTTT.

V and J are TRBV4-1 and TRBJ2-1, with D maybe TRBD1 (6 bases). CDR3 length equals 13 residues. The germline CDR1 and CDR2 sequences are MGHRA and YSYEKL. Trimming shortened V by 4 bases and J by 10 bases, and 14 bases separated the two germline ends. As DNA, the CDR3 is TGCGCCAGCAGCCGGGCAACAGGGAACGAGCAGTTCTTC. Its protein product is CASSRATGNEQFF.

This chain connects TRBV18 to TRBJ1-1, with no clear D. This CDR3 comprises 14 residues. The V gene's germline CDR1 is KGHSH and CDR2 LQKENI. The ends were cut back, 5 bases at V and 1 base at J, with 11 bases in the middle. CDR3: CASSFLDGNTEAFF. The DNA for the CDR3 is TGTGCCAGCTCATTCTTGGACGGGAACACTGAAGCTTTCTTT.

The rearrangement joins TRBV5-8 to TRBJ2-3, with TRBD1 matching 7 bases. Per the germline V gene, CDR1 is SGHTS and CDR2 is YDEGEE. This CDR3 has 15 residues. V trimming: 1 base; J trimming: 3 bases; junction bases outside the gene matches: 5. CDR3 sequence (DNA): TGTGCCAGCAGCTTGACGGGACAGTCTACAGATACGCAGTATTTT. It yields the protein CASSLTGQSTDTQYF. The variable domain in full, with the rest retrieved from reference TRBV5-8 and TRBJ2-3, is EAGVTQSPTHLIKTRGQQATLRCSPISGHTSVYWYQQALGLGLQFLLWYDEGEERNRGNFPPRFSGRQFPNYSSELNVNALELEDSALYLCASSLTGQSTDTQYFGPGTRLTVL.

The CDR3: CAWSVRPGYEQYF. The CDR3 DNA follows: TGTGCCTGGAGTGTACGTCCGGGTTACGAGCAGTACTTC. The rearrangement joins TRBV30 to TRBJ2-7, with D unresolved. V lost 0 bases, J lost 4 bases, and 10 bases lay in between. Germline CDR1 reads GTSNPN; CDR2 reads SVGIG (reference sequence). The CDR3 consists of 13 residues.

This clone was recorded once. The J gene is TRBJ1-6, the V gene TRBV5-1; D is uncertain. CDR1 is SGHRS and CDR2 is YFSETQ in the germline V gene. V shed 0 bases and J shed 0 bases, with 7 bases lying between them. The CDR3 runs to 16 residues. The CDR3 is CASSLDGSSYNSPLHF. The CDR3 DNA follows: TGCGCCAGCAGCTTGGACGGCAGCTCCTATAATTCACCCCTCCACTTT.

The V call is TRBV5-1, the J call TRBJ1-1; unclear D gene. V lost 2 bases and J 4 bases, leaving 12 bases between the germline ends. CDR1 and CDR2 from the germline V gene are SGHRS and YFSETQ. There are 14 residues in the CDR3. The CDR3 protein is CASSFEGTGTEAFF. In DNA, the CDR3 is TGCGCCAGCAGCTTTGAGGGTACGGGCACTGAAGCTTTCTTT.

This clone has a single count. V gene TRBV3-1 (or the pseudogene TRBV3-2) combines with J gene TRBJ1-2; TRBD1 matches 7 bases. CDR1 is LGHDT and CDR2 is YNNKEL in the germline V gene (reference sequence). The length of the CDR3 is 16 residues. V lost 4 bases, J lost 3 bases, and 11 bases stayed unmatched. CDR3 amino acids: CASSPYSTGRDYGYTF. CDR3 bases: TGTGCCAGCAGCCCATACTCGACAGGGAGGGACTATGGCTACACCTTC.